The TCR beta chain described here comes from a study of graft-versus-host responses after intestinal transplantation. The overall study: Each of the recipients got a multivisceral, liver-intestinal, or isolated intestinal transplant. Study observations and caveats: With peak circulating GvH clone levels came an association with early post-transplant HvG declines.

TCRdb keeps only in-frame clones here, not all; method: immunoSEQ multiplex PCR. Here the sample spans 20,000 to 30,000 clones, approximately 83% being singletons. The CDR3 covers 15 residues. Germline V CDR1 and CDR2: SGDLS, YYNGEE. Losses at the gene ends were 1 base for V and 1 base for J; bases not matched to a gene: 2. As for this clone: What it binds is unknown.

The clonotype originates from a human patient who received an intestinal transplant, so some T cells may come from the graft donor. The rearrangement uses TRBV9 and TRBJ2-3; 8 bases align to TRBD1. The sample here was PBMCs, taken roughly 68 weeks after intestinal transplant. CDR3 amino acids: CASSVQGAGTDTQYF. As DNA, the CDR3 is TGTGCCAGCAGCGTACAGGGGGCTGGCACAGATACGCAGTATTTT.